This paragraph reports one T cell receptor beta chain. This record belongs to a study of blood T cell repertoires in COVID-19. Germline lookup yields CDR1 MNHEY and CDR2 SVGAGI. This CDR3 region has 13 residues. V gave up 2 bases and J gave up 4 bases, with 5 bases separating them. Libraries were prepared by immunoSEQ multiplex PCR; TCRdb keeps only in-frame clonotypes and omits some of them. The sample has about 310,000 clones, 85% to 90% seen once. This sequence was found in a man between 65 and 79 years old with acute or convalescent COVID-19. The specimen was peripheral blood. The genes are TRBV6-5 and TRBJ2-2, with D unresolved. The CDR3 coding sequence is TGTGCCAGCAGTTACCGTGTCACCGGGGAGCTGTTTTTT. Translated, it gives CASSYRVTGELFF.